This T cell receptor beta chain was sequenced in a study of identical twins (TCRdb year 2016). Background for the entire study: TCR alpha and beta repertoires from monozygotic twins, unrelated adults of various ages and cord blood were deep-sequenced to test whether fetal clonotypes persist. Replicate twin experiments were performed at different times using different library preparation protocols to rule out contamination.

The junction shows trimming of 6 bases on V and 0 bases on J, plus 12 bases between the germline ends. As encoded in the germline V gene, CDR1 is SGHTA while CDR2 is FQGNSA. The CDR3 spans 15 residues, from the cysteine through the phenylalanine. The only DNA kept is the CDR3, 45 bases in frame from the first base. The sample holds many counts of this clonotype. Its cognate antigen has yet to be identified. Nothing much larger sits one base from this clone, and base qualities are not available. The paper as a whole reports these results and caveats: Recombination models systematically underestimated out-of-frame TCR alpha sharing in monozygotic twins but agreed with sharing between unrelated individuals. A weaker excess of twin sharing was found in beta out-of-frame sequences because the signal-to-noise ratio was lowered by fewer shared sequences. Compared with coincidental sharing between unrelated individuals, out-of-frame TCR alpha sequences shared between twins had an excess of sequences with low generation probability. Fewer insertions were carried by abundant cord blood beta clonotypes, a similar but weaker trend appeared in young adult naive repertoires, and no such trend appeared in memory repertoires. Zero-insertion analyses could be partly confounded by invariant T cells such as MAIT and iNKT, though diverse VJ usage argued against such confounding for most clonotypes. Conclusions relied on cross-sectional statistical analysis, since the same donors could not be followed over many years.

Every donor was a healthy Caucasian. The twin cohort comprised three pairs of female monozygotic twins, all aged roughly 18 to 30 years. Miltenyi CD45RO+ enrichment and human naive T-cell isolation kits were used to isolate memory (CD45RO+) and naive T cells from PBMC. The library came from 5' RACE. Sequencing instrument: Illumina HiSeq 2000. A universal primer binding site was added through template switching, and the final cDNA carried a unique molecular identifier so that TCR cDNA molecules could be counted accurately. Specific primers in the conserved constant-segment region were used to synthesize first-strand cDNA for TCR alpha and beta chains. To control for contamination, every cDNA library was double barcoded, receiving both a SMART-Mk sample barcode and Illumina barcodes. TruSeq adapter sequences and Illumina sample barcodes were added in two successive PCR steps. TCR alpha and beta cDNA libraries were sequenced on the Illumina HiSeq platform with custom primers. On the study's bioinformatics: Raw reads were processed with MiGEC to extract unique molecular identifiers, and MiXCR was used to determine CDR3 positions. For each individual, recombination models were inferred using an EM algorithm with the repgenHMM and IGoR tools. Shared clonotypes were analyzed with the tcR package in R, and sharing was normalized by the product of cloneset sizes. To study raw recombination free of thymic and clonal selection effects, out-of-frame nonproductive sequences were analyzed. TCRdb reanalyzed the raw reads on its own, using fastp at Q25 for trimming and MiXCR for clone calling, and kept in-frame beta chains. Each entry is one CDR3 protein sequence, shown with its most common DNA and genes. For this entry, the V and J calls and clone size follow TCRdb and not the study's own pipeline. Across this sample there are hundreds of thousands of distinct CDR3 sequences, with about 8.3% seen only once. The top ten hold around 2.1% of the sample.

In addition, the sample was reused for a study of yellow fever vaccine responses in identical twins. As described in the second report: According to the authors, in identical twins the way T cells responded to vaccination appeared partly convergent and partly personalized. The study precisely tracked vaccine-responding T cell clones in identical twins.

This chain joins TRBV7-2 to TRBJ2-1; the D gene lacks a confident call. This TCR was sampled from a woman in her late teens or twenties in good health. The sample comprised memory (CD45RO+) T cells sorted from blood. Interpreted using the paper, the cell subset or site label stands for: CD45RO+ enriched T cells. For the CDR3, the sequence is CASRPSPSSYNEQFF. The nucleotide sequence reads TGTGCCAGCAGACCCTCCCCTAGCTCCTACAATGAGCAGTTCTTC.